The 30 T cell receptor beta chains listed next were all sequenced from one sample in a study of regulatory T cells in long-lasting Graves disease. Time point denoted: newly diagnosed GD, antithyroid drugs for less than 3 months. PBMC-extracted RNA yielded the TCR library. Construction of TCR beta libraries relied on iRepertoire HTBI primers and on Arm-PCR targeting CDR3 regions. Each CDR3 protein is one row after TCRdb ran MiXCR on the multiplex PCR reads. The sample carries roughly 400,000 distinct CDR3 sequences, 14% to 15% recorded once. Another study also made use of these data, one on T cells in Graves' hyperthyroidism and ophthalmopathy.

The sequencing here drew on peripheral blood mononuclear cells (PBMCs), taken at new diagnosis, from a patient treated with antithyroid drugs. The receptors stem from a woman between 40 and 50 years old with Graves disease.

This clonotype was picked up many times. The chain employs TRBV7-2 and TRBJ2-3; 14 bases are a match to TRBD2. Germline CDR1 is SGHTA and CDR2 is FQGNSA. The CDR3 length is 17 residues. Trimming removed 4 bases from V and 4 bases from J; junction bases left unmatched: 7. CDR3 DNA: TGTGCCAGCAGCTCGGGACTAGCGGGAGTTGGGGCAGATACGCAGTATTTT. It is translated as CASSSGLAGVGADTQYF.

This chain links TRBV11-2 with TRBJ1-1; 7 bases align to TRBD1. Germline V gene data show CDR1 as SGHAT and CDR2 as FQNNGV. The CDR3 covers 16 residues. V lost 1 base to trimming and J lost 2 bases; unmatched junction nucleotides: 7. The CDR3 DNA sequence: TGTGCCAGCAGCTTAGGGATTGGGACAGCAAACACTGAAGCTTTCTTT. Protein product: CASSLGIGTANTEAFF.

In its sample, this clonotype was seen many times. This chain joins TRBV27 and TRBJ2-7; D is possibly TRBD2 (6 bases). CDR1 is MNHEY and CDR2 is SMNVEV in the germline V gene (reference sequence). This CDR3 region has 17 residues. V was clipped by 5 bases and J by 0 bases, with 20 bases between them. The DNA of the CDR3 is TGTGCCAGCAGTCCCCCCTTTGGGGGGAGGTACTCCTACGAGCAGTACTTC. Translation gives CASSPPFGGRYSYEQYF.

This chain links TRBV6-2 or TRBV6-3 with TRBJ2-1; 10 positions match TRBD1. The CDR3 runs to 15 residues. After removal of 5 bases from V and 6 bases from J, the junction contained 7 bases not matched to a gene. The V gene's germline CDR1 is MNHEY and CDR2 SVGEGT. CDR3: CASSDGGTGVNEQFF. Here the CDR3 DNA reads TGTGCCAGCAGTGATGGGGGGACAGGGGTCAATGAGCAGTTCTTC.

This clonotype was detected only a few times. A much larger clone is a single base away; this may be a read error. This chain connects TRBV5-6 to TRBJ1-4; 7 bases align to TRBD1. Germline V gene data show CDR1 as SGHDT and CDR2 as YYEEEE. Trimming took 4 bases from V and 1 from J; bases not matched to a gene: 1. The CDR3 spans 14 residues. The CDR3 region has the DNA TGTGCCAGCAGCCGGGACAGAACTAATGAAAAACTGTTTTTT. Translating gives CASSRDRTNEKLFF. Combining the CDR3 with reference TRBV5-6 and TRBJ1-4 gives the whole variable domain DAGVTQSPTHLIKTRGQQVTLRCSPKSGHDTVSWYQQALGQGPQFIFQYYEEEERQRGNFPDRFSGHQFPNYSSELNVNALLLGDSALYLCASSRDRTNEKLFFGSGTQLSVL.

This clonotype turned up a few times. The chain combines TRBV29-1 with TRBJ1-3, with D hard to call. The CDR3 runs to 13 residues. V lost 2 bases to trimming and J lost 2 bases, with 7 bases between them. Germline V lookup: CDR1 SQVTM, CDR2 ANQGSEA. The CDR3 is CSVEPGTGNTIYF. In nucleotides, the CDR3 is TGCAGCGTTGAACCGGGGACTGGAAACACCATATATTTT.

The table lists this clonotype with many counts. CDR3 sequence reads: CASSPGLAGGSYNEQFF. CDR3 coding DNA: TGTGCCAGCAGTCCCGGACTAGCGGGAGGCTCCTACAATGAGCAGTTCTTC. The chain uses TRBV11-2 and TRBJ2-1, with 14 bases fitting TRBD2. J lost 0 bases, V lost 6 bases, and 4 bases had no gene match. This CDR3 spans 17 amino acids. Germline CDR1 and CDR2: SGHAT and FQNNGV.

This clonotype was recorded many times. This chain connects TRBV30 to TRBJ2-7, with a possible D match to TRBD2 (6 bases). The CDR3 contains 15 residues. Trimming cost V 0 bases and J 3 bases, with 15 bases left between them. The V gene's germline CDR1 is GTSNPN and CDR2 SVGIG (reference sequence). CDR3 amino acids: CAWSVPEGRSYEQYF. CDR3 sequence (DNA): TGTGCCTGGAGTGTACCGGAGGGACGGAGCTACGAGCAGTACTTC. Together with reference TRBV30 and TRBJ2-7, the CDR3 gives the full variable domain: SQTIHQWPATLVQPVGSPLSLECTVEGTSNPNLYWYRQAAGRGLQLLFYSVGIGQISSEVPQNLSASRPQDRQFILSSKKLLLSDSGFYLCAWSVPEGRSYEQYFGPGTRLTVT.

This clonotype was seen a handful of times. V usage is TRBV5-1 and J usage is TRBJ2-7; no firm D call. The CDR3 is made up of 12 amino acids. Per the germline V gene, CDR1 is SGHRS and CDR2 is YFSETQ. Trimming stripped 3 bases from V and 5 bases from J, with 9 bases between. The CDR3 spells CASSYNTNEQYF. CDR3 bases: TGCGCCAGCAGCTACAACACCAACGAGCAGTACTTC.

The chain employs TRBV4-3 and TRBJ2-2; 8 positions agree with TRBD2. Germline V gives CDR1 LGHNA, CDR2 YSLEER. V lost 1 base, J lost 5 bases, and 3 bases stayed unmatched. The CDR3 has 15 residues. The CDR3: CASSQVTSGTGELFF. CDR3 coding DNA: TGCGCCAGCAGCCAAGTTACTAGCGGTACCGGGGAGCTGTTTTTT.

This rearrangement joins TRBV7-9 to TRBJ2-7; 8 nucleotides match TRBD2. V trimming: 5 bases; J trimming: 7 bases; junction bases outside the gene matches: 4. This CDR3 is 12 amino acids long. Germline V lookup: CDR1 SEHNR, CDR2 FQNEAQ (reference sequence). The CDR3 bases are TGTGCCAGCAGCCTCGCGGGGGGTGAGCAGTACTTC. Its translation is CASSLAGGEQYF.

There are a few counts of this clonotype. The rearrangement joins TRBV5-6 to TRBJ2-3; weak D call: TRBD1 (6 bases). Germline CDR1 reads SGHDT; CDR2 reads YYEEEE. This CDR3 comprises 14 residues. V was shortened by 5 bases and J by 2 bases, with 12 bases between the two germline ends. CDR3 in DNA: TGTGCCAGCAGTCCGGGACACATCACAGATACGCAGTATTTT. It codes for CASSPGHITDTQYF.

The sample holds many counts of this clonotype. V is TRBV7-9 and J is TRBJ1-5, with a tentative D call TRBD1 (6 bases). The germline V gene has CDR1 SEHNR and CDR2 FQNEAQ (reference sequence). CDR3 length: 14 residues. Trimming removed 6 bases from V and 2 bases from J, with 11 bases in between. Here the CDR3 reads CASSLGGGNQPQHF. CDR3 nucleotide sequence: TGTGCCAGCAGTTTGGGGGGCGGCAATCAGCCCCAGCATTTT.

This clonotype was detected ten times or more. The CDR3, as DNA: TGTGCCAGCAGCTCTATCCCGGGACAGGGGGCAGGGGAGCAGTACTTC. Translated: CASSSIPGQGAGEQYF. The chain is built from TRBV7-9 and TRBJ2-7; 12 bases map to TRBD1. The CDR3 has 16 residues. The J segment lost 7 bases and the V segment lost 4 bases, leaving 11 bases of the junction unmatched. Germline loops: CDR1 SEHNR, CDR2 FQNEAQ (reference sequence). The full variable domain, completed using reference TRBV7-9 and TRBJ2-7, is DTGVSQNPRHKITKRGQNVTFRCDPISEHNRLYWYRQTLGQGPEFLTYFQNEAQLEKSRLLSDRFSAERPKGSFSTLEIQRTEQGDSAMYLCASSSIPGQGAGEQYFGPGTRLTVT.

In this sample, this clonotype turned up a few times. The gene calls are TRBV4-3 and TRBJ2-2, with D possibly called TRBD1 or TRBD2 (6 bases each). V lost 3 bases to trimming and J lost 1 base, with 15 bases between them. The germline V gene encodes CDR1 LGHNA and CDR2 YSLEER. The CDR3 contains 17 residues. CDR3 in amino acids: CASSQFGGGLNTGELFF. The CDR3 DNA sequence: TGCGCCAGCAGCCAGTTCGGAGGGGGATTGAACACCGGGGAGCTGTTTTTT.

The sample holds a few counts of this clonotype. The rearrangement joins TRBV20-1 to TRBJ2-7; perhaps TRBD1 as D (7 bases). V was cut by 3 bases and J by 1 base, with 19 bases left in between. CDR1 DFQATT and CDR2 SNEGSKA come from the germline V gene (reference sequence). The CDR3 has 16 residues. CDR3 in DNA: TGCAGTGCTAGGGGGGGAAGGGGGCCTAGTTCCTACGAGCAGTACTTC. Its translation is CSARGGRGPSSYEQYF.

This clonotype has at least ten counts. The rearrangement joins TRBV6-1 to TRBJ2-7; D is ambiguous. V gave up 4 bases and J gave up 6 bases, with 13 bases separating them. The CDR3 runs 13 residues. Germline V gene lookup returns CDR1 MNHNS and CDR2 SASEGT. CDR3 nucleotides: TGTGCCAGCAGTGTCCCTTATAAAGTCGAGCAGTACTTC. Amino acid sequence: CASSVPYKVEQYF.

The table lists this clonotype with many counts. CDR3 bases: TGTGCCAGCAGCCGAACCGGGACTGAGCTCTACAATGAGCAGTTCTTC. Its protein is CASSRTGTELYNEQFF. The rearrangement links TRBV11-1 to TRBJ2-1, with a weak D call TRBD2 (6 bases). Trimming pared 5 bases from V and 3 bases from J, leaving 17 bases between. Per the germline V gene, CDR1 is SGHAT and CDR2 is FQDESV (reference sequence). The CDR3 loop spans 16 amino acids. The variable domain in full, with the rest retrieved from reference TRBV11-1 and TRBJ2-1, is EAEVAQSPRYKITEKSQAVAFWCDPISGHATLYWYRQILGQGPELLVQFQDESVVDDSQLPKDRFSAERLKGVDSTLKIQPAELGDSAMYLCASSRTGTELYNEQFFGPGTRLTVL.

For the CDR3, the DNA is TGTGCCAGCAGTGAGACCCGGGACATCAAAGCTTTCTTT. Amino acid sequence: CASSETRDIKAFF. The V call is TRBV28, the J call TRBJ1-1; possibly TRBD1 for D (6 bases). V was cut by 5 bases and J by 9 bases, with 16 bases left in between. Germline V gene sequence: CDR1 MDHEN, CDR2 SYDVKM. CDR3 size: 13 residues.

CDR3 in DNA: TGCGCCAGCAGCCAGCACGGGACAGGGGCCACGGCATCGACCTTC. Translated: CASSQHGTGATASTF. V gene TRBV4-1 combines with J gene TRBJ1-2; 10 bases line up with TRBD1. Germline trimming cut 3 bases from V and 14 bases from J; bases unmatched to any gene: 15. The V gene's germline CDR1 is MGHRA and CDR2 YSYEKL. This CDR3 has 15 amino acids.

This clonotype was seen many times. The chain combines TRBV11-2 with TRBJ2-7; weak D call: TRBD2 (6 bases). The V gene's germline CDR1 is SGHAT and CDR2 FQNNGV. The CDR3 has 16 amino acids. Trimming took 2 bases from V and 0 from J, leaving 14 bases between them. The CDR3 loop is CASSLRSSESSYEQYF. The CDR3 DNA sequence: TGTGCCAGCAGCTTAAGGTCTAGCGAGAGCTCCTACGAGCAGTACTTC.

The chain uses TRBV20-1 and TRBJ2-7, with 9 bases matching TRBD2. This CDR3 comprises 13 residues. Germline V gene data show CDR1 as DFQATT and CDR2 as SNEGSKA (reference sequence). J was trimmed by 6 bases and V by 3 bases; bases with no gene match: 6. CDR3 protein: CSARAAGGAEQYF. The CDR3 region has the DNA TGCAGTGCTAGGGCGGCGGGAGGGGCCGAGCAGTACTTC.

This clonotype has more than one count but fewer than ten. V and J are TRBV9 and TRBJ2-4; 7 bases fit TRBD2. The germline V gene encodes CDR1 SGDLS and CDR2 YYNGEE. With V trimmed by 3 bases and J by 1 base, 13 bases remained unmatched. The CDR3 is 18 amino acids. CDR3 amino acids: CASSEGGDWTLAKNIQYF. CDR3 coding DNA: TGTGCCAGCAGCGAGGGAGGGGACTGGACTCTTGCCAAAAACATTCAGTACTTC.

The rearrangement joins TRBV28 to TRBJ1-5; D uncertain. The CDR3 consists of 14 residues. CDR1 and CDR2 from the germline V gene are MDHEN and SYDVKM. The germline V and J ends were trimmed by 6 bases and 7 bases, with 16 bases remaining between them. The CDR3 DNA sequence: TGTGCCAGCAGGCCTTGGGGAGAGAACCAGCCCCAGCATTTT. The encoded protein is CASRPWGENQPQHF.

This clonotype was seen repeatedly, ten times or more. The rearrangement joins TRBV12-3 or TRBV12-4 to TRBJ2-1; a weak D match, TRBD2 (6 bases). V gave up 6 bases and J gave up 5 bases, with 14 bases separating them. The CDR3 is 14 residues long. CDR3 sequence (DNA): TGTGCCAGCAGAAAGCGGGTCCGGCACAATGAGCAGTTCTTC. Amino acids: CASRKRVRHNEQFF.

The CDR3 DNA follows: TGTGCCAGCAGCTCCCAAACTGGACTCGTCCAAGAGACCCAGTACTTC. Translated, it gives CASSSQTGLVQETQYF. V is TRBV5-6 and J is TRBJ2-5, with D possibly being TRBD2 (5 bases). Trimming stripped 3 bases from V and 1 base from J, with 16 bases between. From germline, CDR1 is SGHDT and CDR2 YYEEEE. The CDR3 covers 16 residues.

In its sample, this clonotype was seen many times. This chain joins TRBV6-5 and TRBJ1-2, with D tentatively TRBD1 (5 bases). Trimming took 2 bases from V and 8 from J, leaving 21 bases between them. The CDR3 length is 16 residues. Germline CDR1 reads MNHEY; CDR2 reads SVGAGI. The CDR3 region is CASSYANNRDARGYTF. CDR3 sequence (DNA): TGTGCCAGCAGTTACGCCAATAACCGGGACGCCAGAGGCTACACCTTC.

The table lists this clonotype with many counts. CDR3 loop: CASSYDGLPGETQYF. CDR3 DNA: TGTGCCAGCAGTTACGACGGCTTACCGGGAGAGACCCAGTACTTC. The rearrangement links TRBV6-5 to TRBJ2-5; the D is unclear. Trimming stripped 2 bases from V and 4 bases from J, with 14 bases between. Germline V lookup: CDR1 MNHEY, CDR2 SVGAGI. The CDR3 is made up of 15 amino acids.

This clonotype occurred many times. This chain connects TRBV6-2 or TRBV6-3 to TRBJ1-2; 7 nucleotides line up with TRBD1. With V trimmed by 2 bases and J by 4 bases, 7 bases remained unmatched. This CDR3 has 15 residues. The V gene's germline CDR1 is MNHEY and CDR2 SVGEGT. The CDR3 sequence is CASSYRAGQFYGYTF. The CDR3 bases are TGTGCCAGCAGTTACCGGGCGGGACAGTTCTATGGCTACACCTTC.

The CDR3 DNA reads TGTGCCAGCAGCGCAGGGGGTCCAGCGGGAGGCCCAGGTGAGCAGTTCTTC. Its protein product is CASSAGGPAGGPGEQFF. The gene calls are TRBV9 and TRBJ2-1; 9 bases are shared with TRBD2. With 3 bases clipped from V and 9 bases from J, the junction kept 16 bases outside the gene matches. CDR3 length: 17 amino acids. Germline CDR1 and CDR2: SGDLS and YYNGEE.